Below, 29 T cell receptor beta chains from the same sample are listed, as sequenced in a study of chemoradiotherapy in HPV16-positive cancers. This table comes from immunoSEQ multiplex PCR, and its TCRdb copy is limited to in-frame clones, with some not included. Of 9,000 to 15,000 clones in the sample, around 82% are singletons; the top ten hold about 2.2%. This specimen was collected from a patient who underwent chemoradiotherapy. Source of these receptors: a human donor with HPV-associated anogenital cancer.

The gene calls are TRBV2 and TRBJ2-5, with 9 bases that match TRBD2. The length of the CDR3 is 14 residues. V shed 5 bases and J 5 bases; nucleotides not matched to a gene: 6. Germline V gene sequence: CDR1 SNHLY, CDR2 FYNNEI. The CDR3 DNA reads TGTGCCAGCAGTCTGGGGACTAGCAGGGAGACCCAGTACTTC. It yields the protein CASSLGTSRETQYF.

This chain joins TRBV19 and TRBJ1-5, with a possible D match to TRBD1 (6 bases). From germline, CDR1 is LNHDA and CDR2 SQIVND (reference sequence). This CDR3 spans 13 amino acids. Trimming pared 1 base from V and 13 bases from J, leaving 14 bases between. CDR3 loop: CASSIGTVPKQHF. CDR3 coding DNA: TGTGCCAGTAGTATAGGGACAGTCCCCAAGCAGCATTTT.

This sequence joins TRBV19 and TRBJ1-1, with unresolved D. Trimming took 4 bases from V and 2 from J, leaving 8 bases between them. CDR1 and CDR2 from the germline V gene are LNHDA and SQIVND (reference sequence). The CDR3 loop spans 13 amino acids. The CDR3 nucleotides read TGTGCCAGTAGTACATCATCCAACACTGAAGCTTTCTTT. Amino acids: CASSTSSNTEAFF.

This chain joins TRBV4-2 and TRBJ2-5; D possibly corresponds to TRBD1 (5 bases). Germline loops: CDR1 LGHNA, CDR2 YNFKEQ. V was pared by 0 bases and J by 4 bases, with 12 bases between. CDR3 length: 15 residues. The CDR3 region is CASSQDSGPRETQYF. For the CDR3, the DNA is TGTGCCAGCAGCCAAGACTCAGGGCCCCGAGAGACCCAGTACTTC.

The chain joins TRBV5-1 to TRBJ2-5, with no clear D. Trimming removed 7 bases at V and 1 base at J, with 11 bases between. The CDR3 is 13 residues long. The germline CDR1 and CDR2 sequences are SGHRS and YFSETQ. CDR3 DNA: TGCGCCAGCTCTCCGAGTCCCCAAGAGACCCAGTACTTC. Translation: CASSPSPQETQYF.

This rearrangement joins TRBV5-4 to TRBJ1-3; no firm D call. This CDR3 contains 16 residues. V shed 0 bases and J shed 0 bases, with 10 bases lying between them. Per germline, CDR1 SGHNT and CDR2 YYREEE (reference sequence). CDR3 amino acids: CASSLGPGLSGNTIYF. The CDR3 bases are TGTGCCAGCAGCTTGGGTCCGGGCCTCTCTGGAAACACCATATATTTT.

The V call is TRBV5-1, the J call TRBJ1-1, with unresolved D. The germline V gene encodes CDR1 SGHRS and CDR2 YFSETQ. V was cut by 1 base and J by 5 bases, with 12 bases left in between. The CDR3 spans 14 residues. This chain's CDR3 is CASSLKREGTEAFF. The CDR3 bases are TGCGCCAGCAGCTTGAAAAGGGAGGGAACTGAAGCTTTCTTT.

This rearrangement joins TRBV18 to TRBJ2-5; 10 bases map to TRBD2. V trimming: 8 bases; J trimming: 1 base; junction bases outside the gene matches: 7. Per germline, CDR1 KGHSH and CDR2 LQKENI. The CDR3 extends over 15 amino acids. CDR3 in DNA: TGTGCCAGCACCATAGCGGGGGGACGCCAAGAGACCCAGTACTTC. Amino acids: CASTIAGGRQETQYF. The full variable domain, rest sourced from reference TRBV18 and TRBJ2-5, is NAGVMQNPRHLVRRRGQEARLRCSPMKGHSHVYWYRQLPEEGLKFMVYLQKENIIDESGMPKERFSAEFPKEGPSILRIQQVVRGDSAAYFCASTIAGGRQETQYFGPGTRLLVL.

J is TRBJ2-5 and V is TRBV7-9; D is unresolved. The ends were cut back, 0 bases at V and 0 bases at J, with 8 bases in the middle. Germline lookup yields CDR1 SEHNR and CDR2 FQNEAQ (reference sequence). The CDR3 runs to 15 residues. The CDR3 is CASSLAGHHQETQYF. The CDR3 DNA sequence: TGTGCCAGCAGCTTAGCGGGCCACCACCAAGAGACCCAGTACTTC. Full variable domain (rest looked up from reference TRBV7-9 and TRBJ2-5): DTGVSQNPRHKITKRGQNVTFRCDPISEHNRLYWYRQTLGQGPEFLTYFQNEAQLEKSRLLSDRFSAERPKGSFSTLEIQRTEQGDSAMYLCASSLAGHHQETQYFGPGTRLLVL.

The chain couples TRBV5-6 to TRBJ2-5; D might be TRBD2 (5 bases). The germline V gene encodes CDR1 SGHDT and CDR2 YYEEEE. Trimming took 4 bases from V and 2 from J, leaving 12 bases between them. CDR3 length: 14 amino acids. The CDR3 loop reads CASSPGWRQETQYF. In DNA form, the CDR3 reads TGTGCCAGCAGCCCCGGGTGGAGGCAAGAGACCCAGTACTTC.

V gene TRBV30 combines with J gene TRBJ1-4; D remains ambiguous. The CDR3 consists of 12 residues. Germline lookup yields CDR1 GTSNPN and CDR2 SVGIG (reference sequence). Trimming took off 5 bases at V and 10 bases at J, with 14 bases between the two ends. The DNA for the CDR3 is TGTGCCTGGGACTGGTCGGAGTCAAAACTGTTTTTT. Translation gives CAWDWSESKLFF.

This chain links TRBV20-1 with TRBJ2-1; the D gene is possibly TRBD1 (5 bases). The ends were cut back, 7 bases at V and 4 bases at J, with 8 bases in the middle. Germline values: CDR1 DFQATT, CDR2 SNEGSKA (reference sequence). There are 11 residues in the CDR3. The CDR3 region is CSVQEYNEQFF. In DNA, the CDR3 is TGCAGTGTACAGGAATACAATGAGCAGTTCTTC.

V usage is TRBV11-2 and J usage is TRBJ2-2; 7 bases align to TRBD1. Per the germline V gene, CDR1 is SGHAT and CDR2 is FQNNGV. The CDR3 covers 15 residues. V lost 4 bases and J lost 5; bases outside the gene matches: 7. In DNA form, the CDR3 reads TGTGCCAGCAGCTCCGACAGGGTTCGGACCGGGGAGCTGTTTTTT. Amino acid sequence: CASSSDRVRTGELFF. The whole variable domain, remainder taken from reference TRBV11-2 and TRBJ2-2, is EAGVAQSPRYKIIEKRQSVAFWCNPISGHATLYWYQQILGQGPKLLIQFQNNGVVDDSQLPKDRFSAERLKGVDSTLKIQPAKLEDSAVYLCASSSDRVRTGELFFGEGSRLTVL.

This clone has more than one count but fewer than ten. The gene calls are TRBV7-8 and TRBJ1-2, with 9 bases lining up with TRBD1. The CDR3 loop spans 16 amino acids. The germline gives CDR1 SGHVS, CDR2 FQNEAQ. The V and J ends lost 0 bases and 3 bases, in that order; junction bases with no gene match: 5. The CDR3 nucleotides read TGTGCCAGCAGCTTAGCGCAGGGACAGGGATACTATGGCTACACCTTC. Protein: CASSLAQGQGYYGYTF.

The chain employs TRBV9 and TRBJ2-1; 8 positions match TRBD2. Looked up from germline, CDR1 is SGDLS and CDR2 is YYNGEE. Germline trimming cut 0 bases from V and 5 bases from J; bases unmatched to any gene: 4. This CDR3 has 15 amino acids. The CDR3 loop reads CASSVERGRNNEQFF. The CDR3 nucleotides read TGTGCCAGCAGCGTAGAGCGGGGGAGAAACAATGAGCAGTTCTTC.

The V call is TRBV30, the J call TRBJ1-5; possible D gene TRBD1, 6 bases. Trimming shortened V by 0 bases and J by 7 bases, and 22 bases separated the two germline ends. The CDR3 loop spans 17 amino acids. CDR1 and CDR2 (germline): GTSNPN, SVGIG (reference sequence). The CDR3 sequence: CAWSVQSQGTKRQPQHF. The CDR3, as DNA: TGTGCCTGGAGTGTACAGTCTCAGGGGACGAAGCGCCAGCCCCAGCATTTT.

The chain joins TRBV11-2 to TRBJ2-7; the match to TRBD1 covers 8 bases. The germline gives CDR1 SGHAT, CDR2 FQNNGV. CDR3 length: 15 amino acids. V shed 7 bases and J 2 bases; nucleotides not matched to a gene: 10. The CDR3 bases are TGTGCCAGCACCACTGGACAGGGCGGTCCCTACGAGCAGTACTTC. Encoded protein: CASTTGQGGPYEQYF.

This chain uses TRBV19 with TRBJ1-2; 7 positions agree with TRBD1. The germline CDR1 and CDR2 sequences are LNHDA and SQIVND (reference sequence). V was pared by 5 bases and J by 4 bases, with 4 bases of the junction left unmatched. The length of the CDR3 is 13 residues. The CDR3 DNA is TGTGCCAGTAGTGTCGGGACAGCCTATGGCTACACCTTC. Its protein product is CASSVGTAYGYTF. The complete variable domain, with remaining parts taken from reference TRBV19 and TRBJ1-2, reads DGGITQSPKYLFRKEGQNVTLSCEQNLNHDAMYWYRQDPGQGLRLIYYSQIVNDFQKGDIAEGYSVSREKKESFPLTVTSAQKNPTAFYLCASSVGTAYGYTFGSGTRLTVV.

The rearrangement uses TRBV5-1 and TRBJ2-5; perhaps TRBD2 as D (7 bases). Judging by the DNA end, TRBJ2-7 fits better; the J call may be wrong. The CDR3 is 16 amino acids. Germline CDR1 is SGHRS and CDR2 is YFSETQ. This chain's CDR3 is CASSLAAGGPPYEQYF. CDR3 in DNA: TGCGCCAGCAGCTTGGCAGCCGGGGGGCCTCCCTACGAGCAGTACTTC.

CDR3 protein: CASSWGAGDGDTQYF. In DNA form, the CDR3 reads TGCGCCAGCAGCTGGGGGGCAGGGGACGGGGATACGCAGTATTTT. The chain combines TRBV5-1 with TRBJ2-3; either TRBD1 or TRBD2 may supply D (6 bases each). The CDR3 is 15 residues long. The ends were cut back, 3 bases at V and 6 bases at J, with 17 bases in the middle. Germline V gives CDR1 SGHRS, CDR2 YFSETQ.

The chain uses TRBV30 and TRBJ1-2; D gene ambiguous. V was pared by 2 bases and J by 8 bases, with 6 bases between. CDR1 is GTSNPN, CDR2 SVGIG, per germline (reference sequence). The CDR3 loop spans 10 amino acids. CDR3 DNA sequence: TGTGCCTGGAGTAAGGGAGGCTACACCTTC. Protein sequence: CAWSKGGYTF.

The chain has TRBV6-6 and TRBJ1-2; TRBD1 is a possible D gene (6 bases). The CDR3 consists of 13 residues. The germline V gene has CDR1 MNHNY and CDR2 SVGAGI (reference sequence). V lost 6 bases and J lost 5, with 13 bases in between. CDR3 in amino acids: CASSLGQNYGYTF. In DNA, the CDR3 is TGTGCCAGCAGCTTAGGACAGAATTATGGCTACACCTTC.

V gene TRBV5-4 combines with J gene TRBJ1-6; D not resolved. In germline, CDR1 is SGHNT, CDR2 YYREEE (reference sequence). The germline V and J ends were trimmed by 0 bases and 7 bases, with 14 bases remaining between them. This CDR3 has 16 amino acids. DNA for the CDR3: TGTGCCAGCAGCTTGGATATGGTTAACGGAAATTCACCCCTCCACTTT. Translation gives CASSLDMVNGNSPLHF.

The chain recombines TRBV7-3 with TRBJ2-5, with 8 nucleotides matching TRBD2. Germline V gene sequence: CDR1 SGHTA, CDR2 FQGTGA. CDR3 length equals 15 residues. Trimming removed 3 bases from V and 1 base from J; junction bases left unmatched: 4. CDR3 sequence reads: CASSLNSGTQETQYF. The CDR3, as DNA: TGTGCCAGCAGCTTGAATAGCGGGACCCAAGAGACCCAGTACTTC.

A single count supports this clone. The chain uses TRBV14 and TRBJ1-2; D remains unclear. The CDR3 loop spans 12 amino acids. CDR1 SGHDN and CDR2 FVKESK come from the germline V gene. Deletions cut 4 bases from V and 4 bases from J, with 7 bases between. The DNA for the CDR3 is TGTGCCAGCAGCCCGTCCAGCTATGGCTACACCTTC. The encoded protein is CASSPSSYGYTF.

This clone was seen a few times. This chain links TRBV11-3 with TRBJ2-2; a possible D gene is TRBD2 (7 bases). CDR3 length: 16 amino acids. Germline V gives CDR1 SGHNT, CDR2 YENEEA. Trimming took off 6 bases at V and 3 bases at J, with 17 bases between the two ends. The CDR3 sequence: CASRLGGAPDTGELFF. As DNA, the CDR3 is TGTGCCAGCAGACTAGGGGGGGCCCCTGACACCGGGGAGCTGTTTTTT.

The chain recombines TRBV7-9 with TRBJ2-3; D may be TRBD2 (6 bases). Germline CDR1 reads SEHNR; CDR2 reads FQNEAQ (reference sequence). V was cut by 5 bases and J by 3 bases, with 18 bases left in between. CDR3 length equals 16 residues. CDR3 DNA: TGTGCCAGCAGCCGAGAGGGACTCGCCGAAACAGATACGCAGTATTTT. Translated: CASSREGLAETDTQYF. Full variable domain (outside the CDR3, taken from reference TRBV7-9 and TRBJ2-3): DTGVSQNPRHKITKRGQNVTFRCDPISEHNRLYWYRQTLGQGPEFLTYFQNEAQLEKSRLLSDRFSAERPKGSFSTLEIQRTEQGDSAMYLCASSREGLAETDTQYFGPGTRLTVL.

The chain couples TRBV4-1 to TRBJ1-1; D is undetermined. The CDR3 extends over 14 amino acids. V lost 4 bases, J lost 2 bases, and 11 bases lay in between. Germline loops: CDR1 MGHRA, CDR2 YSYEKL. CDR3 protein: CASSLRWGNTEAFF. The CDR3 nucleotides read TGCGCCAGCAGCCTGAGGTGGGGAAACACTGAAGCTTTCTTT.

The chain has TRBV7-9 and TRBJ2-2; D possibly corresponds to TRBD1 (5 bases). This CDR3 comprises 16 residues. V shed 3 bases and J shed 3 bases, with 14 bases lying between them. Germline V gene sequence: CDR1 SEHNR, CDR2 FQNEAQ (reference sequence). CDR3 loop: CASSLIRGSDTGELFF. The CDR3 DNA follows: TGTGCCAGCAGCTTGATTAGGGGCTCGGACACCGGGGAGCTGTTTTTT.